This T cell receptor (beta chain) is drawn from a study of T cells in Graves' hyperthyroidism and ophthalmopathy. Amplification of TCR beta CDR3 regions used RNA as the template. Carried out on the TCR CDR3, a first-round RT-PCR used the HTBI primer set. MiXCR was run by TCRdb on the multiplex PCR reads, yielding one entry per CDR3 protein. The table includes approximately 490,000 distinct CDR3 sequences, approximately 23% detected once. This clonotype was observed a few times. Antigen: not known. The CDR3 totals 11 residues. The germline gives CDR1 SQVTM, CDR2 ANQGSEA. Trimming shortened V by 4 bases and J by 6 bases, and 6 bases separated the two germline ends. Ophthalmopathy patients all had a Clinical Activity Score of at least 3, a NOSPECS grade of at least 4 and disease under 3 months old. Broader study findings: Clonotypes that were expanded in thyroid above 0.001 mostly appeared in blood too.

The origin of this receptor is a woman in her sixties or seventies with Graves' ophthalmopathy. What was sequenced was blood. This rearrangement joins TRBV29-1 to TRBJ2-2; D is tentatively TRBD1 or TRBD2 (5 bases each). The chain's CDR3 is CSVGGSGELFF. The CDR3 DNA reads as TGCAGCGTTGGGGGGTCCGGGGAGCTGTTTTTT.